The present entry profiles one T cell receptor (beta chain) with its context. Its antigen is still unknown. TCRdb redid the calling of the reads with MiXCR, one entry per CDR3 protein. The sample carries roughly 280,000 distinct CDR3 sequences, roughly an eighth recorded once. This sample was taken from a study of T cell repertoires in cytomegalovirus infection. In the study overall: Public TCR beta signatures marked donors with CMV infection and the matching HLA.

Trimming at V came to 1 base and at J to 2 bases, leaving 1 base not matched to a gene. In germline, CDR1 is SGHAT, CDR2 FQNNGV. The CDR3 length is 14 residues. Study results and limitations: Summed frequency of shared TCR beta families picked out CMV carriers who also had the relevant HLA. Ex vivo responses were dominated by HLA-C-restricted CMV-specific TCR beta clonotypes.

The sequencing sample was made of PBMCs. This TCR was sampled from a human donor in good health (CMV status not recorded). Some clones in this sample may be carry-over from other donors' samples. This rearrangement joins TRBV11-2 to TRBJ2-7, with 8 bases lining up with TRBD2. The CDR3 sequence: CASSLAGLAYEQYF. CDR3 coding DNA: TGTGCCAGCAGCTTAGCGGGACTAGCCTACGAGCAGTACTTC.